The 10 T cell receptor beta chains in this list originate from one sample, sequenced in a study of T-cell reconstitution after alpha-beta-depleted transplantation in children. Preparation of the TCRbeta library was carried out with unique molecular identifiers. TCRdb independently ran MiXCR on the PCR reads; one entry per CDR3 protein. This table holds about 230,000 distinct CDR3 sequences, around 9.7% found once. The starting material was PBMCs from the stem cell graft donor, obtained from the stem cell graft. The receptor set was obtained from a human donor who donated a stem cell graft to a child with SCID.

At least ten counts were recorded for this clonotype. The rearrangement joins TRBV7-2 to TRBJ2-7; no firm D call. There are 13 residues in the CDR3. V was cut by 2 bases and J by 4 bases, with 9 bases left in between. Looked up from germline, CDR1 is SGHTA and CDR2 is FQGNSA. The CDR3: CASSLLGYYEQYF. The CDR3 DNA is TGTGCCAGCAGCTTACTAGGTTATTACGAGCAGTACTTC.

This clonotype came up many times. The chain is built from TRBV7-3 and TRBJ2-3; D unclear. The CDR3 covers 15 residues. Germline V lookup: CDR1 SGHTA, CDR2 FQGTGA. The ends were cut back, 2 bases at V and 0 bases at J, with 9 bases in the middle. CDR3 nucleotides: TGTGCCAGCAGCTTATGGGGTACTAGCACAGATACGCAGTATTTT. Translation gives CASSLWGTSTDTQYF.

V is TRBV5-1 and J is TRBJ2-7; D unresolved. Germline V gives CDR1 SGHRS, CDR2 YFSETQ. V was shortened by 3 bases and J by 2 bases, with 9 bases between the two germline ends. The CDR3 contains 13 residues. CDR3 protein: CASSWTVAYEQYF. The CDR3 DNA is TGCGCCAGCAGCTGGACCGTCGCCTACGAGCAGTACTTC.

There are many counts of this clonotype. CDR3 sequence reads: CSVGGGGHFSYEQYF. The CDR3 bases are TGCAGCGTCGGCGGGGGGGGACACTTCTCCTACGAGCAGTACTTC. V usage is TRBV29-1 and J usage is TRBJ2-7; the match to TRBD2 covers 9 bases. The CDR3 covers 15 residues. V lost 6 bases, J lost 0 bases, and 9 bases stayed unmatched. Germline CDR1 is SQVTM and CDR2 is ANQGSEA.

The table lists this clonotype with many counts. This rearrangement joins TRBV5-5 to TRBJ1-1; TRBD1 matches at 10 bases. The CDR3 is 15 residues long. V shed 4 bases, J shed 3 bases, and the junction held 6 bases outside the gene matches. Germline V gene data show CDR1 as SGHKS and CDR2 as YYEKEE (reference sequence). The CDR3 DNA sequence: TGTGCCAGCAGCGGGGACAGGGGCCGGTACACTGAAGCTTTCTTT. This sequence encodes CASSGDRGRYTEAFF.

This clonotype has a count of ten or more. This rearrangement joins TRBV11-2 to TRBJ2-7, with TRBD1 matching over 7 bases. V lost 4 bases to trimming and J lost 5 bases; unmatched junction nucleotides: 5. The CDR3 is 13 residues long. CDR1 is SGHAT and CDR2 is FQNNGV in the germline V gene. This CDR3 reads CASSSDRTHEQYF. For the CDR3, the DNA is TGTGCCAGCAGCTCGGACAGGACCCACGAGCAGTACTTC.

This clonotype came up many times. For the CDR3, the DNA is TGTGCCAGCAGTTTTTTGGGGGCGAGGGACGAGCAGTACTTC. Encoded protein: CASSFLGARDEQYF. The gene calls are TRBV27 and TRBJ2-7; a possible D gene is TRBD1 (6 bases). V lost 3 bases to trimming and J lost 5 bases, with 14 bases between them. Germline V CDR1 and CDR2: MNHEY, SMNVEV (reference sequence). The CDR3 runs 14 residues.

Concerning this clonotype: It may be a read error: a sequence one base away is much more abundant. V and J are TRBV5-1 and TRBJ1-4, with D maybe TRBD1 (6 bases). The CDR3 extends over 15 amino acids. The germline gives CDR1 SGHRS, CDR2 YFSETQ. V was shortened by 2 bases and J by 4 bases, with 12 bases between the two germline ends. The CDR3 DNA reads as TGCGCCAGCAGCTTCCAGGGGCAGCTTAATGAAAAACTGTTTTTT. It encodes CASSFQGQLNEKLFF.

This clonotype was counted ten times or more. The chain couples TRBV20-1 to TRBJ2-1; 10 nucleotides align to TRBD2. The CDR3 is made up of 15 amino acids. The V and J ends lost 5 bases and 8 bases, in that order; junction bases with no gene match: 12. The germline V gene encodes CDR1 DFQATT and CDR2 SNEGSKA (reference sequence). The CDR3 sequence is CSAPDRTSGLHEQFF. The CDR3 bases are TGCAGTGCTCCCGATAGGACTAGCGGCCTCCATGAGCAGTTCTTC.

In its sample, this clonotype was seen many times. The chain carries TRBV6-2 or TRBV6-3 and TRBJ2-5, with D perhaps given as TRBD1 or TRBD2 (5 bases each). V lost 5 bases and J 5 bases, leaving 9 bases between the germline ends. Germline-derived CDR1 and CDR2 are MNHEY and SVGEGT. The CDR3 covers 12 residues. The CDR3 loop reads CASSRGGETQYF. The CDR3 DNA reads TGTGCCAGCAGTAGGGGCGGGGAGACCCAGTACTTC.